Listed below are T cell receptor beta chains from one sample, sequenced in a study of T cells after yellow fever vaccination. TCRdb recomputed calls from the 5' RACE reads with MiXCR, one row per CDR3 protein. The sample lists a few hundred thousand distinct CDR3 sequences, roughly 4.3% occurring once. The sample in question was PBMCs, obtained 5 days after the yellow fever booster vaccination. These receptors originate from a man aged 18 to 30 who received the YFV17D yellow fever vaccine. The CDR3 runs from the conserved cysteine through the conserved F or W. The D gene is left open where the match is weak. Part of the rows lack a size; the others show once, few, many or a class for expanded clones.

- | TRBJ1-5 | 12 | - | TRBV5-8 | CASSFRQQPQHF | TGTGCCAGCAGCTTCAGGCAGCAGCCCCAGCATTTT
many | TRBJ2-2 | 14 | - | TRBV7-3 | CASSRTVNTGELFF | TGTGCCAGCAGCCGGACTGTTAACACCGGGGAGCTGTTTTTT
- | TRBJ1-6 | 15 | TRBD1 | TRBV7-3 | CASSSGGSYNSPLHF | TGTGCCAGCAGCTCAGGGGGCTCCTATAATTCACCCCTCCACTTT
- | TRBJ1-6 | 14 | - | TRBV7-9 | CASSLGEGQQFLHF | TGTGCCAGCAGCTTAGGCGAAGGACAGCAATTCCTCCACTTT
- | TRBJ2-3 | 14 | TRBD2 | TRBV7-2 | CASSGGGSTDTQYF | TGTGCCAGCAGCGGCGGGGGAAGCACAGATACGCAGTATTTT
few | TRBJ2-3 | 18 | TRBD2 | TRBV7-2 | CASSLAGTSGGELDTQYF | TGTGCCAGCAGCTTAGCAGGGACTAGCGGGGGGGAGTTAGATACGCAGTATTTT
few | TRBJ2-5 | 13 | - | TRBV3-1 | CASSHTGWETQYF | TGTGCCAGCAGCCATACGGGGTGGGAGACCCAGTACTTC
few | TRBJ2-3 | 19 | TRBD2 | TRBV4-3 | CASSLGLAGGLNDADTQYF | TGCGCCAGCAGCCTCGGACTAGCGGGGGGGCTCAATGATGCAGATACGCAGTATTTT
- | TRBJ1-5 | 16 | TRBD1 | TRBV27 | CASSLSTGGLDQPQHF | TGTGCCAGCAGTCTATCCACAGGGGGCCTCGATCAGCCCCAGCATTTT
few | TRBJ1-6 | 17 | TRBD1 | TRBV7-9 | CASSLPGGFSYNSPLHF | TGTGCCAGCAGCCTACCAGGGGGCTTCTCCTATAATTCACCCCTCCACTTT
many | TRBJ2-1 | 12 | - | TRBV7-2 | CASSRPYNEQFF | TGTGCCAGCAGCCGCCCCTACAATGAGCAGTTCTTC
few | TRBJ2-2 | 16 | - | TRBV19 | CASIPRGSSNTGELFF | TGTGCCAGTATACCTAGGGGCAGTTCGAACACCGGGGAGCTGTTTTTT
many | TRBJ2-1 | 16 | TRBD2 | TRBV5-1 | CASSFGAGGSYNEQFF | TGCGCCAGCAGCTTTGGAGCGGGGGGTTCCTACAATGAGCAGTTCTTC
many | TRBJ2-3 | 15 | TRBD1 | TRBV5-1 | CASSPGQLSTDTQYF | TGCGCCAGCAGCCCGGGACAGCTAAGCACAGATACGCAGTATTTT
few | TRBJ1-5 | 15 | - | TRBV27 | CASSFGQPSGQPQHF | TGTGCCAGCAGTTTCGGACAGCCTTCGGGTCAGCCCCAGCATTTT
many | TRBJ2-1 | 14 | - | TRBV11-2 | CASSFRDGNNEQFF | TGTGCCAGCAGCTTCCGGGACGGGAACAATGAGCAGTTCTTC
- | TRBJ2-5 | 15 | TRBD2 | TRBV3-1 | CASSLPTGGKETQYF | TGTGCCAGCAGCCTACCGACGGGGGGGAAGGAGACCCAGTACTTC
few | TRBJ1-6 | 15 | - | TRBV5-1 | CASSFSSGGNSPLHF | TGCGCCAGCAGCTTTTCCTCGGGAGGTAATTCACCCCTCCACTTT
many | TRBJ1-2 | 13 | TRBD1 | TRBV6-5 | CASSYGQVYGYTF | TGTGCCAGCAGTTACGGACAGGTCTATGGCTACACCTTC
few | TRBJ1-6 | 15 | - | TRBV6-5 | CASSYRRGIGSPLHF | TGTGCCAGCAGTTACCGGAGGGGAATTGGTTCACCCCTCCACTTT
many | TRBJ2-5 | 13 | - | TRBV11-2 | CASSLGQKETQYF | TGTGCCAGCAGCTTGGGCCAGAAAGAGACCCAGTACTTC
few | TRBJ2-4 | 12 | - | TRBV15 | CATSRDSGIQYF | TGTGCCACCAGCAGAGATAGTGGGATTCAGTACTTC
many | TRBJ1-1 | 14 | TRBD1 | TRBV6-6 | CASTPGQGTGEAFF | TGTGCCAGCACTCCGGGACAGGGAACAGGTGAAGCTTTCTTT